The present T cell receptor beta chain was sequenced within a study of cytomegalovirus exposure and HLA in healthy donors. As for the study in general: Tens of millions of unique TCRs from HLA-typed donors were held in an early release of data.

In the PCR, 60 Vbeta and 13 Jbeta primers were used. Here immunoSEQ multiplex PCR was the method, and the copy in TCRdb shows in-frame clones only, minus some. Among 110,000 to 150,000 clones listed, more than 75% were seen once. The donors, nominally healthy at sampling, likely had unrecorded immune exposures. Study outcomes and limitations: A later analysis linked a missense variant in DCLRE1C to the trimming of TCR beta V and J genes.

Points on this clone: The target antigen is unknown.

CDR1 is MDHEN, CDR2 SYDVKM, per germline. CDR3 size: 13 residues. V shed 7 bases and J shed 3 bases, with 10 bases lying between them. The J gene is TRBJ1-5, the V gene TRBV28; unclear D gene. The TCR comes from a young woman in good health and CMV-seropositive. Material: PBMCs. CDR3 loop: CASTRVTNQPQHF. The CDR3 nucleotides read TGTGCCAGCACCCGGGTCACCAATCAGCCCCAGCATTTT.